The rows below give T cell receptor beta chains drawn from one sample of a study of human T cells and chemical hapten exposure. TCRdb redid the calling of the RACE reads with MiXCR, one entry per CDR3 protein. The sample lists about 85,000 distinct CDR3 sequences, around 10% seen once, with around 1.6% in the top ten. The specimen was whole blood, collected in connection with sensitization to the hapten diphenylcyclopropenone (DPC). These receptors were collected from a man between 18 and 35 years old with alopecia areata. Some clones in this sample may be carry-over from other donors' samples. The CDR3 runs from the conserved cysteine through the conserved F or W. The D gene is left open where the match is weak. Expanded clones are given a class, and other clones once, few, many or no size at all.

TRBD1	TRBJ2-1	few	15	TRBV5-1	CASSLYGTGVNEQFF	TGCGCCAGCAGCTTGTACGGGACAGGGGTCAATGAGCAGTTCTTC
NA	TRBJ2-3	NA	14	TRBV11-2	CASSLDLRGGTQYF	TGTGCCAGCAGCTTAGATCTTAGAGGGGGTACGCAGTATTTT
TRBD2	TRBJ2-3	NA	18	TRBV20-1	CSAGSTSGGLAFTDTQYF	TGCAGTGCTGGGTCCACTAGCGGGGGCTTAGCCTTCACAGATACGCAGTATTTT
NA	TRBJ2-5	few	15	TRBV6-6	CASSDSRGPWMAQYF	TGTGCCAGCAGTGACTCGCGGGGCCCATGGATGGCCCAGTACTTC
NA	TRBJ2-3	NA	15	TRBV15	CATRSQGARTDTQYF	TGTGCCACCAGGTCGCAGGGCGCCCGCACAGATACGCAGTATTTT
TRBD1	TRBJ1-1	NA	13	TRBV7-9	CASGQTGTTEAFF	TGTGCCAGCGGACAGACAGGGACCACTGAAGCTTTCTTT
NA	TRBJ2-1	many	13	TRBV24-1	CATSDLFNNEQFF	TGTGCCACCAGTGATTTGTTCAACAATGAGCAGTTCTTC
TRBD1	TRBJ2-7	NA	15	TRBV4-1	CASSAETGATYEQYF	TGCGCCAGCAGCGCGGAGACAGGGGCCACCTACGAGCAGTACTTC
TRBD2	TRBJ2-1	NA	14	TRBV6-4	CASSRTSSRNEQFF	TGTGCCAGCAGTCGGACTAGTTCCCGCAATGAGCAGTTCTTC
NA	TRBJ2-7	NA	14	TRBV27	CASSLWQGRYEQYF	TGTGCCAGCAGTTTATGGCAGGGGAGGTACGAGCAGTACTTC
TRBD2	TRBJ2-7	many	15	TRBV6-1	CASSEKGGSSYEQYF	TGTGCCAGCAGTGAAAAAGGCGGGAGCTCCTACGAGCAGTACTTC
TRBD1	TRBJ1-2	many	14	TRBV5-4	CASSSGTGGWRYTF	TGTGCCAGCAGCTCCGGGACAGGGGGCTGGCGCTACACCTTC
TRBD1	TRBJ1-4	NA	14	TRBV7-6	CASSQTGDREKLFF	TGTGCCAGCAGCCAGACAGGGGATAGGGAAAAACTGTTTTTT
NA	TRBJ1-1	few	12	TRBV7-8	CASSLVISEAFF	TGTGCCAGCAGCTTAGTGATCAGTGAAGCTTTCTTT
NA	TRBJ2-7	NA	13	TRBV20-1	CSAMLRGPREQYF	TGCAGTGCTATGCTCAGGGGCCCCCGCGAGCAGTACTTC
NA	TRBJ2-5	few	14	TRBV6-2/TRBV6-3	CASSPSERQETQYF	TGTGCCAGCAGTCCCTCGGAGAGACAAGAGACCCAGTACTTC
NA	TRBJ1-2	NA	15	TRBV4-1	CASSQGVAGPYGYTF	TGCGCCAGCAGCCAAGGAGTTGCGGGACCCTATGGCTACACCTTC
NA	TRBJ2-1	few	18	TRBV4-1	CASSQGPQGKKTYNEQFF	TGCGCCAGCAGCCAAGGTCCCCAGGGTAAAAAAACCTACAATGAGCAGTTCTTC
NA	TRBJ2-1	many	11	TRBV14	CASSQRAKQFF	TGTGCCAGCAGCCAAAGGGCCAAGCAGTTCTTC
NA	TRBJ1-1	many	12	TRBV12-3/TRBV12-4	CASRDPGESAFF	TGTGCCAGCAGAGATCCAGGGGAATCGGCTTTCTTT
TRBD1	TRBJ1-2	many	13	TRBV4-3	CASSAQGAGGYTF	TGCGCCAGCAGCGCACAGGGGGCAGGGGGCTACACCTTC
NA	TRBJ2-2	NA	14	TRBV7-9	CASSLGTGAGELFF	TGTGCCAGCAGCTTGGGAACAGGAGCCGGGGAGCTGTTTTTT
NA	TRBJ2-1	NA	13	TRBV7-6	CVSSLGEGNEQFF	TGTGTCAGCAGCCTAGGGGAAGGCAATGAGCAGTTCTTC
TRBD1	TRBJ1-2	NA	14	TRBV27	CASSSDRERAGYTF	TGTGCCAGCAGTTCGGACAGGGAGCGGGCCGGCTACACCTTC
NA	TRBJ2-3	few	15	TRBV14	CASSQEGGGTDTQYF	TGTGCCAGCAGCCAAGAGGGGGGAGGCACAGATACGCAGTATTTT
NA	TRBJ2-2	NA	14	TRBV29-1	CSVELQGKSGELFF	TGCAGCGTTGAACTCCAGGGGAAATCCGGGGAGCTGTTTTTT
NA	TRBJ1-6	many	14	TRBV7-8	CASSPGAENSPLHF	TGTGCCAGCAGCCCGGGGGCCGAAAATTCACCCCTCCACTTT
NA	TRBJ1-6	few	14	TRBV12-3/TRBV12-4	CASSFSHNNSPLHF	TGTGCCAGCAGTTTCAGCCATAATAATTCACCCCTCCACTTT
NA	TRBJ2-6	many	15	TRBV11-2	CASSLISSGANVLTF	TGTGCCAGCAGCTTGATCAGCTCTGGGGCCAACGTCCTGACTTTC
NA	TRBJ2-5	few	15	TRBV5-5	CASSFRDWEQETQYF	TGTGCCAGCAGTTTCAGAGACTGGGAGCAAGAGACCCAGTACTTC
NA	TRBJ2-7	many	16	TRBV6-5	CASSYSSGSNRWEQYF	TGTGCCAGCAGTTACTCCTCAGGGTCGAACAGGTGGGAGCAGTACTTC
NA	TRBJ2-1	few	15	TRBV4-1	CASSPGGGAYNEQFF	TGCGCCAGCAGCCCCGGGGGTGGAGCTTACAATGAGCAGTTCTTC
NA	TRBJ1-5	many	16	TRBV6-2/TRBV6-3	CATSPETPYSNQPQHF	TGTGCCACCTCCCCCGAGACACCGTATAGCAATCAGCCCCAGCATTTT
NA	TRBJ2-7	many	16	TRBV7-8	CASSLAAGGKIHEQYF	TGTGCCAGCAGCTTAGCGGCCGGGGGCAAGATCCACGAGCAGTACTTC
NA	TRBJ1-6	NA	16	TRBV6-2/TRBV6-3	CASRYRRGGGNSPLHF	TGTGCCAGCAGGTACCGACGGGGAGGTGGTAATTCACCCCTCCACTTT
TRBD1	TRBJ2-7	many	13	TRBV29-1	CSVATGLSYEQYF	TGCAGCGTGGCGACAGGGTTATCCTACGAGCAGTACTTC
NA	TRBJ2-1	once	16	TRBV7-9	CASSPRMEWAHNEQFF	TGTGCCAGCAGCCCGCGGATGGAGTGGGCTCACAATGAGCAGTTCTTC
NA	TRBJ2-3	NA	14	TRBV7-2	CASSPSLTRDTQYF	TGTGCCAGCAGCCCGTCCCTCACGAGGGATACGCAGTATTTT
TRBD1	TRBJ1-1	many	15	TRBV7-2	CASSLGYRGLSEAFF	TGTGCCAGCAGCTTAGGGTACAGGGGGCTTAGTGAAGCTTTCTTT
TRBD1	TRBJ2-7	few	14	TRBV7-9	CASSLEGAPYEQYF	TGTGCCAGCAGCTTAGAGGGGGCCCCCTACGAGCAGTACTTC
NA	TRBJ1-1	few	16	TRBV19	CASTPDGGGPNTEAFF	TGTGCCAGTACTCCCGATGGGGGGGGCCCGAACACTGAAGCTTTCTTT
NA	TRBJ1-4	NA	15	TRBV18	CASSPGEGRNEKLFF	TGTGCCAGCTCACCAGGGGAGGGGAGAAATGAAAAACTGTTTTTT
NA	TRBJ2-1	NA	16	TRBV4-3	CASSRVHASSYNEQFF	TGCGCCAGCAGCCGAGTACATGCGAGCTCCTACAATGAGCAGTTCTTC
TRBD1	TRBJ1-3	NA	18	TRBV11-2	CASSLGRGQGSSGNTIYF	TGTGCCAGCAGCTTGGGGAGAGGACAGGGGAGCTCTGGAAACACCATATATTTT
NA	TRBJ2-5	NA	14	TRBV5-1	CASTMTGQQETQYF	TGCGCCAGCACAATGACAGGCCAACAAGAGACCCAGTACTTC
NA	TRBJ1-2	NA	15	TRBV11-2	CASSLGIGANYGYTF	TGTGCCAGCAGCTTAGGAATCGGAGCTAACTATGGCTACACCTTC
NA	TRBJ1-1	many	12	TRBV20-1	CSAEGVNTEAFF	TGCAGTGCTGAGGGGGTGAACACTGAAGCTTTCTTT
TRBD2	TRBJ2-1	NA	17	TRBV4-1	CASSQVAKGLAGAEQFF	TGCGCCAGCAGCCAAGTCGCGAAGGGACTAGCGGGGGCTGAGCAGTTCTTC
NA	TRBJ1-1	many	13	TRBV4-3	CASSQDTAPEAFF	TGCGCCAGCAGCCAAGATACTGCCCCTGAAGCTTTCTTT
NA	TRBJ2-4	many	15	TRBV7-9	CASSLAAIAKNIQYF	TGTGCCAGCAGCTTAGCGGCAATAGCCAAAAACATTCAGTACTTC
NA	TRBJ1-1	NA	14	TRBV28	CASSLQGVNTEAFF	TGTGCCAGCAGTCTACAGGGTGTAAACACTGAAGCTTTCTTT
NA	TRBJ2-1	many	14	TRBV20-1	CSARDPSAWDEQFF	TGCAGTGCTAGAGATCCCTCTGCCTGGGATGAGCAGTTCTTC
TRBD2	TRBJ2-4	few	14	TRBV6-2/TRBV6-3	CATGSSGGANIQYF	TGTGCCACCGGGTCCTCCGGGGGGGCGAACATTCAGTACTTC
NA	TRBJ2-2	many	13	TRBV29-1	CSVEEANTGELFF	TGCAGCGTTGAAGAGGCGAACACCGGGGAGCTGTTTTTT
NA	TRBJ1-2	once	14	TRBV7-2	CASTPGQGAYGYTF	TGTGCCAGCACCCCGGGACAAGGGGCTTATGGCTACACCTTC
TRBD2	TRBJ2-2	few	15	TRBV7-2	CASSLVSSGEIELFF	TGTGCCAGCAGCTTAGTATCCAGCGGGGAAATCGAGCTGTTTTTT
NA	TRBJ2-3	few	12	TRBV4-1	CASWGGTDTQYF	TGCGCGTCCTGGGGGGGCACAGATACGCAGTATTTT
NA	TRBJ2-2	NA	17	TRBV7-2	CASSLASGFSSTGELFF	TGTGCCAGCAGCTTAGCAAGCGGCTTCTCGTCCACCGGGGAGCTGTTTTTT
NA	TRBJ1-1	NA	13	TRBV7-3	CASSATVNTEAFF	TGTGCCAGCAGCGCGACAGTGAACACTGAAGCTTTCTTT